These 12 T cell receptor beta chains originate from one sample sequenced in a study of blood T cell repertoires in COVID-19. Sequencing was performed with immunoSEQ multiplex PCR; in TCRdb, only in-frame clones are kept and a portion is missing. This table has around 290,000 clones, around 90% appearing once. What was sequenced was PBMCs or T cells enriched from blood (not recorded which). All receptors come from a woman aged 25 to 39 who had recovered from COVID-19.

The chain is built from TRBV9 and TRBJ2-7; D is possibly TRBD1 (5 bases). Germline CDR1 reads SGDLS; CDR2 reads YYNGEE. The V end lost 0 bases, the J end lost 4 bases, and 14 bases lay between the germline ends. This CDR3 contains 15 residues. The CDR3 bases are TGTGCCAGCAGCGTAGAGTCTGGACACCAGTACGAGCAGTACTTC. It specifies CASSVESGHQYEQYF.

The chain links TRBV5-1 to TRBJ2-7, with TRBD2 identical over 9 bases. Germline V lookup: CDR1 SGHRS, CDR2 YFSETQ. This CDR3 is 15 amino acids long. After removal of 1 base from V and 6 bases from J, the junction contained 8 bases not matched to a gene. The CDR3 is CASSLPHSGSTEQYF. The CDR3 nucleotides read TGCGCCAGCAGCTTGCCCCATAGCGGGAGCACCGAGCAGTACTTC.

The chain employs TRBV7-9 and TRBJ2-3; D unclear. The ends were cut back, 10 bases at V and 1 base at J, with 9 bases in the middle. Germline values: CDR1 SEHNR, CDR2 FQNEAQ (reference sequence). This CDR3 spans 12 amino acids. Here the CDR3 DNA reads TGTGCCACCGTCCAGGGCACAGATACGCAGTATTTT. It is translated as CATVQGTDTQYF.

This chain connects TRBV14 to TRBJ2-5; a weak D match, TRBD2 (5 bases). The CDR3 extends over 13 amino acids. V shed 4 bases and J shed 7 bases, with 13 bases lying between them. The germline gives CDR1 SGHDN, CDR2 FVKESK. In nucleotides, the CDR3 is TGTGCCAGCAGCCCCCGGGGTTCGGGGACCCAGTACTTC. Translating it yields CASSPRGSGTQYF.

V gene TRBV7-9 combines with J gene TRBJ1-3; possible D gene TRBD1, 6 bases. Germline CDR1 SEHNR, CDR2 FQNEAQ (reference sequence). The CDR3 runs to 14 residues. Trimming pared 4 bases from V and 2 bases from J, leaving 9 bases between. CDR3 region: CASSSGEPGNTIYF. In DNA form, the CDR3 reads TGTGCCAGCAGCTCAGGGGAACCTGGAAACACCATATATTTT.

V and J are TRBV6-5 and TRBJ2-7; no definite D call. This CDR3 region has 14 residues. The germline CDR1 and CDR2 sequences are MNHEY and SVGAGI. Trimming pared 1 base from V and 5 bases from J, leaving 12 bases between. The CDR3 bases are TGTGCCAGCAGTTACTTAAGTGGTAGAAACGAGCAGTACTTC. It yields the protein CASSYLSGRNEQYF.

The chain links TRBV5-1 to TRBJ2-3, with 13 bases identical to TRBD2. The germline V gene has CDR1 SGHRS and CDR2 YFSETQ. The CDR3 loop spans 15 amino acids. V lost 6 bases to trimming and J lost 5 bases; unmatched junction nucleotides: 6. CDR3 sequence reads: CASTFGLAGEDTQYF. CDR3 DNA: TGCGCCAGCACCTTCGGACTAGCGGGAGAAGATACGCAGTATTTT. The whole variable domain, remainder taken from reference TRBV5-1 and TRBJ2-3, is KAGVTQTPRYLIKTRGQQVTLSCSPISGHRSVSWYQQTPGQGLQFLFEYFSETQRNKGNFPGRFSGRQFSNSRSEMNVSTLELGDSALYLCASTFGLAGEDTQYFGPGTRLTVL.

This clone has only a few counts. The rearrangement joins TRBV4-1 to TRBJ2-7, with 8 bases aligning to TRBD1. There are 15 residues in the CDR3. Trimming at V came to 0 bases and at J to 0 bases, leaving 1 base not matched to a gene. Per the germline V gene, CDR1 is MGHRA and CDR2 is YSYEKL. In DNA, the CDR3 is TGCGCCAGCAGCCAAGAGGACAGGGCCTCCTACGAGCAGTACTTC. Translated: CASSQEDRASYEQYF.

The J gene is TRBJ1-6, the V gene TRBV9; D may be TRBD1 (5 bases). Germline V lookup: CDR1 SGDLS, CDR2 YYNGEE. The length of the CDR3 is 15 residues. The V gene lost 2 bases and the J gene lost 7 bases, with 13 bases spanning the gap. The CDR3 here is CASSVQGLSNSPLHF. The DNA for the CDR3 is TGTGCCAGCAGCGTGCAGGGTTTGTCGAATTCACCCCTCCACTTT.

This rearrangement joins TRBV9 to TRBJ2-5; 7 positions match TRBD2. Germline CDR1 and CDR2: SGDLS and YYNGEE. The CDR3 consists of 15 residues. The J segment lost 1 base and the V segment lost 5 bases, leaving 8 bases of the junction unmatched. The CDR3 coding sequence is TGTGCCAGCAGTCTCAGCGGGACCAGCCAAGAGACCCAGTACTTC. Its protein product is CASSLSGTSQETQYF. Complete variable domain (other parts from reference TRBV9 and TRBJ2-5): DSGVTQTPKHLITATGQRVTLRCSPRSGDLSVYWYQQSLDQGLQFLIQYYNGEERAKGNILERFSAQQFPDLHSELNLSSLELGDSALYFCASSLSGTSQETQYFGPGTRLLVL.

Comments on this clone: Germline is not matched at one junction end, which may reflect a read error. This rearrangement joins TRBV5-1 to TRBJ2-6, with TRBD1 as a possible D gene (7 bases). The CDR3 has 18 residues. Germline lookup yields CDR1 SGHRS and CDR2 YFSETQ. The CDR3 bases are TGCGCCCGCAGCTTGGGGGCAGGGGGGCTCTCTGGGGCCAACGTCCTGACTTTC. Protein product: CARSLGAGGLSGANVLTF. The full variable domain, in which reference TRBV5-1 and TRBJ2-6 provide the parts outside the CDR3, is KAGVTQTPRYLIKTRGQQVTLSCSPISGHRSVSWYQQTPGQGLQFLFEYFSETQRNKGNFPGRFSGRQFSNSRSEMNVSTLELGDSALYLCARSLGAGGLSGANVLTFGAGSRLTVL.

The chain recombines TRBV2 with TRBJ1-2, with 11 bases aligning to TRBD1. Per the germline V gene, CDR1 is SNHLY and CDR2 is FYNNEI. Trimming cost V 7 bases and J 8 bases; bases outside gene matches: 6. The CDR3 sequence is 13 residues long. As DNA, the CDR3 is TGTGCCAGCATCTATTGGACAGGGGGCGGCTACACCTTC. Translated, it gives CASIYWTGGGYTF.